The TCR beta chain described here comes from a study of blood T cell repertoires in COVID-19. In the authors' methods: Nucleated cell number was recorded as an estimate derived from reference gene primer amplification. Profiled with immunoSEQ multiplex PCR; TCRdb holds only in-frame clones, not every one. The V and J calls and clone size are taken from that table; D and trimming were inferred from the DNA. The sample shows approximately 150,000 clones, 87% of them seen only once. CDR3 length equals 12 residues. CDR1 is SQVTM and CDR2 is ANQGSEA in the germline V gene. V shed 6 bases, J shed 7 bases, and the junction held 1 base outside the gene matches.

The rearrangement joins TRBV29-1 to TRBJ1-6, with 9 bases fitting TRBD1. The origin of this receptor is a woman in her sixties or seventies who had recovered from COVID-19. Sequencing was carried out using peripheral blood. CDR3 in DNA: TGCAGCGTGGGGACAGGGAATTCACCCCTCCACTTT. Its translation: CSVGTGNSPLHF.